The 21 T cell receptor beta chains reported below all come from one sample, sequenced in a study of T cell responses to AZD1222 COVID-19 vaccine. Libraries were prepared by immunoSEQ multiplex PCR; TCRdb keeps only in-frame clonotypes and omits some of them. Of about 140,000 clones in the sample, approximately 93% were seen once. The sample in question was peripheral blood, obtained after recovery from COVID-19. The receptors were sampled from an adult who had recovered from COVID-19.

The V and J genes are TRBV13 and TRBJ1-2, with TRBD1 as a possible D gene (5 bases). The CDR3 length is 14 residues. V was shortened by 5 bases and J by 0 bases, with 10 bases between the two germline ends. From germline, CDR1 is PRHDT and CDR2 FYEKMQ (reference sequence). The CDR3 DNA reads TGTGCCAGCAGCCCCGCGACAGCTAACTATGGCTACACCTTC. It is translated as CASSPATANYGYTF.

The rearrangement links TRBV11-1 to TRBJ1-5, with 10 bases matching TRBD1. This CDR3 is 13 amino acids long. CDR1 SGHAT and CDR2 FQDESV come from the germline V gene (reference sequence). V was pared by 3 bases and J by 10 bases, with 3 bases of the junction left unmatched. The CDR3 loop is CASSFGTGDPQHF. The CDR3 coding sequence is TGTGCCAGCAGCTTCGGGACAGGGGATCCCCAGCATTTT.

The CDR3 is CASSLEAGGNTIYF. DNA for the CDR3: TGTGCCAGCAGCTTGGAGGCTGGAGGAAACACCATATATTTT. V usage is TRBV5-6 and J usage is TRBJ1-3; no firm D call. The CDR3 totals 14 residues. Per germline, CDR1 SGHDT and CDR2 YYEEEE. V lost 0 bases to trimming and J lost 4 bases, with 8 bases between them.

This sequence joins TRBV19 and TRBJ1-2; D is uncertain. The length of the CDR3 is 19 residues. Between the trimmed V and J ends, which lost 6 bases and 8 bases, there was a span of 34 bases. The germline V gene encodes CDR1 LNHDA and CDR2 SQIVND (reference sequence). CDR3 sequence reads: CASRQGGSWVRAPDLGYTF. In DNA form, the CDR3 reads TGTGCCAGTAGGCAAGGCGGGTCGTGGGTAAGAGCCCCTGATTTGGGCTACACCTTC.

The chain carries TRBV29-1 and TRBJ2-1; 7 bases map to TRBD1. Germline V gene data show CDR1 as SQVTM and CDR2 as ANQGSEA. V lost 7 bases, J lost 5 bases, and 8 bases stayed unmatched. The CDR3 has 13 residues. The CDR3 loop reads CSALGTEHNEQFF. CDR3 nucleotide sequence: TGCAGCGCCTTAGGGACAGAGCACAATGAGCAGTTCTTC.

This clone was seen a handful of times. This chain joins TRBV7-8 and TRBJ2-5, with 7 bases aligning to TRBD2. CDR1 SGHVS and CDR2 FQNEAQ come from the germline V gene. This CDR3 spans 15 amino acids. The trim removed 7 bases at V and 5 bases at J, leaving 13 bases unmatched. The chain's CDR3 is CASIRSAGVLETQYF. The CDR3 DNA reads as TGTGCCAGCATCAGATCGGCGGGAGTTTTGGAGACCCAGTACTTC.

The chain uses TRBV28 and TRBJ2-7, with 9 bases identical to TRBD1. From germline, CDR1 is MDHEN and CDR2 SYDVKM. After removal of 3 bases from V and 3 bases from J, the junction contained 6 bases not matched to a gene. The CDR3 spans 15 residues. The CDR3 DNA reads as TGTGCCAGCAGTTTCCCGGGACAGGGCTACTACGAGCAGTACTTC. It yields the protein CASSFPGQGYYEQYF.

The genes are TRBV25-1 and TRBJ1-3, with D unclear. The germline gives CDR1 MGHDK, CDR2 SYGVNS. The CDR3 extends over 14 amino acids. Trimming pared 5 bases from V and 0 bases from J, leaving 8 bases between. The CDR3 is CASSQFLSGNTIYF. For the CDR3, the DNA is TGTGCCAGCAGTCAGTTTCTCTCTGGAAACACCATATATTTT.

This chain connects TRBV11-2 to TRBJ2-7, with TRBD1 matching 7 bases. The CDR3 extends over 13 amino acids. Germline V gives CDR1 SGHAT, CDR2 FQNNGV. The trim removed 5 bases at V and 1 base at J, leaving 2 bases unmatched. The CDR3 reads CASSQGQSYEQYF. The CDR3 nucleotides are TGTGCCAGCAGCCAGGGACAGTCCTACGAGCAGTACTTC.

The chain links TRBV5-1 to TRBJ2-6; D gene ambiguous. The CDR3 consists of 15 residues. Germline values: CDR1 SGHRS, CDR2 YFSETQ. V was shortened by 4 bases and J by 2 bases, with 10 bases between the two germline ends. The CDR3 loop reads CASSLLLTGANVLTF. CDR3 bases: TGCGCCAGCAGCCTTCTCTTGACTGGGGCCAACGTCCTGACTTTC.

The rearrangement links TRBV27 to TRBJ2-1, with TRBD2 matching 9 bases. The CDR3 runs 15 residues. The J segment lost 8 bases and the V segment lost 5 bases, leaving 10 bases of the junction unmatched. CDR1 MNHEY and CDR2 SMNVEV come from the germline V gene (reference sequence). The CDR3 protein is CASSGTGSGSYEQFF. CDR3 bases: TGTGCCAGCAGTGGGACGGGTAGCGGGAGCTATGAGCAGTTCTTC.

This chain uses TRBV27 with TRBJ2-5, with D perhaps TRBD2 (5 bases). Germline values: CDR1 MNHEY, CDR2 SMNVEV (reference sequence). Trimming removed 4 bases at V and 0 bases at J, with 9 bases between. This CDR3 is built from 14 residues. The CDR3 coding sequence is TGTGCCAGCAGTTCACGGAGGTACCAAGAGACCCAGTACTTC. As protein: CASSSRRYQETQYF.

The V and J genes are TRBV11-3 and TRBJ1-1; D is uncertain. The length of the CDR3 is 13 residues. V gave up 1 base and J gave up 5 bases, with 8 bases separating them. Germline loops: CDR1 SGHNT, CDR2 YENEEA. CDR3 DNA sequence: TGTGCCAGCAGCTTAGGGAGAAGTACTGAAGCTTTCTTT. Amino acids: CASSLGRSTEAFF.

This sequence joins TRBV27 and TRBJ2-1; D is perhaps TRBD2 (5 bases). CDR3 length: 13 amino acids. Germline V gives CDR1 MNHEY, CDR2 SMNVEV (reference sequence). V dropped 8 bases and J dropped 7 bases, with 15 bases sitting between them. The CDR3 bases are TGTGCCAGCTCAAGGACTCGTCAGAATGAGCAGTTCTTC. Protein sequence: CASSRTRQNEQFF.

V gene TRBV27 combines with J gene TRBJ1-1, with D possibly matching TRBD1 (5 bases). Between the trimmed V and J ends, which lost 0 bases and 4 bases, there was a span of 6 bases. This CDR3 has 13 amino acids. CDR1 and CDR2 (germline): MNHEY, SMNVEV (reference sequence). The CDR3 DNA reads as TGTGCCAGCAGTTTATCGGGGGGCACTGAAGCTTTCTTT. Translating it yields CASSLSGGTEAFF.

The rearrangement links TRBV30 to TRBJ1-1, with 8 bases aligning to TRBD1. CDR1 GTSNPN and CDR2 SVGIG come from the germline V gene (reference sequence). The V segment lost 5 bases and the J segment 5 bases; nucleotides outside the gene matches: 7. CDR3 length: 13 amino acids. CDR3 region: CAWQDRVLTEAFF. The CDR3 DNA sequence: TGTGCCTGGCAGGACAGGGTCTTAACTGAAGCTTTCTTT.

The chain combines TRBV7-8 with TRBJ1-1; 8 bases line up with TRBD1. CDR1 and CDR2 (germline): SGHVS, FQNEAQ. V lost 1 base, J lost 6 bases, and 7 bases stayed unmatched. The CDR3 loop spans 15 amino acids. CDR3 coding DNA: TGTGCCAGCAGCTTAGGGGGGCAGGGGGCCCCTGAAGCTTTCTTT. Translated: CASSLGGQGAPEAFF.

The CDR3 sequence is CASSLQGSGNTIYF. The CDR3 DNA is TGTGCCAGCAGCTTACAAGGCTCTGGAAACACCATATATTTT. The gene calls are TRBV7-9 and TRBJ1-3; unclear D gene. The CDR3 covers 14 residues. Germline-derived CDR1 and CDR2 are SEHNR and FQNEAQ (reference sequence). V lost 2 bases and J lost 0, with 5 bases in between.

The CDR3 loop is CATSRETGVEEPQHF. In nucleotides, the CDR3 is TGTGCCACCAGCAGAGAGACAGGGGTGGAGGAGCCCCAGCATTTT. V usage is TRBV15 and J usage is TRBJ1-5; 8 positions match TRBD1. The V gene's germline CDR1 is LNHNV and CDR2 YYDKDF (reference sequence). Germline trimming cut 0 bases from V and 8 bases from J; bases unmatched to any gene: 6. The CDR3 consists of 15 residues.

The chain joins TRBV21-1 to TRBJ2-1; the tabulated D call, TRBD2, remains unverified against the DNA. TRBV21-1 is listed as a pseudogene. The CDR3 length is 15 residues. The CDR3 DNA reads TGTGCCAGCAGCAAGCTAGCGGGAGCCTACAATGAGCAGTTCTTC. It codes for CASSKLAGAYNEQFF.

The table lists this clone with a count of one. V gene TRBV5-1 combines with J gene TRBJ2-7, with D unresolved. V was shortened by 4 bases and J by 7 bases, with 18 bases between the two germline ends. Per the germline V gene, CDR1 is SGHRS and CDR2 is YFSETQ. CDR3 length equals 14 residues. CDR3 region: CASSPTGLSWEQYF. The DNA for the CDR3 is TGCGCCAGCAGCCCTACTGGCCTGTCGTGGGAGCAGTACTTC.